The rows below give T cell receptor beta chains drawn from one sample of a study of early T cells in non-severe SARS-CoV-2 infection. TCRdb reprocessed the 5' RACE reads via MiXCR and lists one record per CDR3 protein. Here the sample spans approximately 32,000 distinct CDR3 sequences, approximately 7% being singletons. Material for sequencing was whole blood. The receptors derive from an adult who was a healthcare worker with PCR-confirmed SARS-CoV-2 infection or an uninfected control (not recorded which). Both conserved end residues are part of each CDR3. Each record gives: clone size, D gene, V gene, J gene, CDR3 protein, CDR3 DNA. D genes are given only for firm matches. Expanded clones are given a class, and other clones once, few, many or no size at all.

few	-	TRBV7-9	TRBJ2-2	CASTRVLENTGELFF	TGTGCCAGCACACGGGTCCTAGAGAACACCGGGGAGCTGTTTTTT
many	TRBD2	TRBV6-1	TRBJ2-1	CASSPGLAGYNEQFF	TGTGCCAGCAGTCCGGGACTAGCGGGCTACAATGAGCAGTTCTTC
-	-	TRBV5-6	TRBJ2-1	CASGNYNEQFF	TGTGCCAGCGGGAACTACAATGAGCAGTTCTTC
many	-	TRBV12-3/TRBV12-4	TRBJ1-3	CASGTQTSGNTIYF	TGTGCCAGCGGAACTCAGACCTCTGGAAACACCATATATTTT
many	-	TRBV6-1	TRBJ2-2	CASTSWHSNTGELFF	TGTGCCAGCACCTCCTGGCATTCGAACACCGGGGAGCTGTTTTTT
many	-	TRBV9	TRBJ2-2	CASSVDSWVITGELFF	TGTGCCAGCAGCGTCGACTCTTGGGTGATAACCGGGGAGCTGTTTTTT
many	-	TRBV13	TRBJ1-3	CASSPLFRRNTIYF	TGTGCCAGCAGCCCCCTCTTCCGTAGAAACACCATATATTTT
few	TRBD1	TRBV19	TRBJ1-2	CASSIDLRTGPRNYGYTF	TGTGCCAGTAGTATAGATCTCAGGACAGGACCACGTAACTATGGCTACACCTTC
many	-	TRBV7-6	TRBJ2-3	CASSPTSTDTQYF	TGTGCCAGCAGCCCCACTAGCACAGATACGCAGTATTTT
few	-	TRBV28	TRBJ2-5	CASSVISETQYF	TGTGCCAGCAGCGTGATTTCCGAGACCCAGTACTTC
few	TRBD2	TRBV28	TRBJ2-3	CASSLWTSGSTDTQYF	TGTGCCAGCAGTTTATGGACTAGCGGAAGCACAGATACGCAGTATTTT
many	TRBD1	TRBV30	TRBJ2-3	CAWSDRDPRTDTQYF	TGTGCCTGGAGCGACAGGGACCCCCGCACAGATACGCAGTATTTT
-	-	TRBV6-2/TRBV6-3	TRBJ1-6	CASSYSPGVSPLHF	TGTGCCAGCAGTTACTCCCCGGGGGTATCACCCCTCCACTTT
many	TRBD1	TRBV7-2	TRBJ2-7	CASSRSRDRGNEQYF	TGTGCCAGCAGTAGGTCCAGGGACAGGGGGAACGAGCAGTACTTC
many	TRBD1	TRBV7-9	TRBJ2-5	CASGTGIGETQYF	TGTGCCAGCGGGACAGGGATCGGGGAGACCCAGTACTTC
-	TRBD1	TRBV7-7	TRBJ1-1	CASSLGDRNTEAFF	TGTGCTAGCAGCTTAGGGGACAGAAACACTGAAGCTTTCTTT
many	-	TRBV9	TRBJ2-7	CASSAGTLERQQYF	TGTGCCAGCAGCGCCGGGACCCTCGAGAGACAGCAGTACTTC
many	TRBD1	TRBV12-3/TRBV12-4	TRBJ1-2	CASRDRPFYGYTF	TGTGCCAGCAGGGACAGGCCTTTCTATGGCTACACCTTC
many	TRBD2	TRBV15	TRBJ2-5	CATRGLADQETQYF	TGTGCCACCCGGGGACTAGCGGACCAAGAGACCCAGTACTTC
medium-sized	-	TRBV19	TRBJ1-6	CASSTPGFGRNSPLHF	TGTGCCAGTAGTACACCAGGTTTCGGCCGAAATTCACCCCTCCACTTT
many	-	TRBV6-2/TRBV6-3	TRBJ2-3	CASSYSVSASTDTQYF	TGTGCCAGCAGTTACTCGGTGTCCGCCAGCACAGATACGCAGTATTTT
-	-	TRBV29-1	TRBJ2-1	CSVVRLGAQEQFF	TGCAGCGTTGTTAGGCTAGGGGCACAGGAGCAGTTCTTC
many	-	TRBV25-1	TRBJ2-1	CASSTIGGNYNEQFF	TGTGCCAGCAGTACCATAGGCGGGAACTACAATGAGCAGTTCTTC
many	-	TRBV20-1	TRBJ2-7	CSARDSRGWDEQYF	TGCAGTGCTAGAGATAGTAGGGGTTGGGACGAGCAGTACTTC
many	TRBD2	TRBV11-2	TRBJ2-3	CASSSPREGDTQYF	TGTGCCAGCAGCTCGCCCCGGGAGGGAGATACGCAGTATTTT
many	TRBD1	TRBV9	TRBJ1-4	CASSVGDRVVGKLFF	TGTGCCAGCAGCGTAGGGGACAGGGTGGTAGGAAAACTGTTTTTT
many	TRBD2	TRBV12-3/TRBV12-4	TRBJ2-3	CASSSRSWREFSDTQYF	TGTGCCAGCAGCTCTCGGTCCTGGCGGGAGTTTTCAGATACGCAGTATTTT
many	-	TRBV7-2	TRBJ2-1	CASSLAEGNEQFF	TGTGCCAGCAGCTTGGCAGAAGGCAATGAGCAGTTCTTC
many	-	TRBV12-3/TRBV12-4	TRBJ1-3	CASRAQGTGNTIYF	TGTGCCAGCAGAGCCCAGGGAACTGGAAACACCATATATTTT
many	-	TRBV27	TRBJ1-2	CASSSQTIGIGYTF	TGTGCCAGCAGTTCCCAGACTATAGGTATCGGCTACACCTTC
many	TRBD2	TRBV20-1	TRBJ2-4	CSASLAGVSKNIQYF	TGCAGTGCCTCCTTAGCGGGAGTGTCCAAAAACATTCAGTACTTC
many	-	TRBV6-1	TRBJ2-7	CASSEFGPYEQYF	TGTGCCAGCAGTGAATTCGGGCCCTACGAGCAGTACTTC
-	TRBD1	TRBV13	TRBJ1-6	CASSQDRGVSPLHF	TGTGCCAGCAGCCAGGACAGGGGGGTTTCACCCCTCCACTTT
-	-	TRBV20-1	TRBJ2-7	CSARDNRASYEQYF	TGCAGTGCTAGGGATAACAGGGCCTCCTACGAGCAGTACTTC
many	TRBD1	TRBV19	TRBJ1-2	CASSLGQDGGYTF	TGTGCCAGTAGCCTCGGACAGGACGGTGGCTACACCTTC
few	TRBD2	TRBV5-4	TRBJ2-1	CASSFGGGRAGDEQFF	TGTGCCAGCAGCTTTGGCGGCGGGAGGGCCGGAGATGAGCAGTTCTTC
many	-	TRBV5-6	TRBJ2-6	CASRSTSTTSYSGANVLTF	TGTGCCAGCAGATCGACCTCCACTACCTCCTACTCTGGGGCCAACGTCCTGACTTTC
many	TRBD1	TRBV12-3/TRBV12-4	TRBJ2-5	CASSPGTAQETQYF	TGTGCCAGCAGCCCCGGGACAGCCCAAGAGACCCAGTACTTC
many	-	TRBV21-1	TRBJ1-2	CASSKGAIRGRQGRGYTF	TGTGCCAGCAGCAAAGGGGCGATAAGAGGAAGACAGGGCCGTGGCTACACCTTC
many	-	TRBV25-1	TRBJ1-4	CASSAYYNEKLFF	TGTGCCAGCAGCGCCTACTATAATGAAAAACTGTTTTTT
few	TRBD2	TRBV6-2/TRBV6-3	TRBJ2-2	CASSKGTGGTGELFF	TGTGCCAGCAGTAAAGGAACGGGGGGCACCGGGGAGCTGTTTTTT
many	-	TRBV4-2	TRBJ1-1	CASSREPNTEAFF	TGTGCCAGCAGCCGTGAGCCGAACACTGAAGCTTTCTTT
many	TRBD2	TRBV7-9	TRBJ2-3	CASSLAIGLAGSDTQYF	TGTGCCAGCAGCTTAGCGATTGGACTAGCGGGATCTGATACGCAGTATTTT
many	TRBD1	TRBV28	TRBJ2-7	CASSLLLRDRKYEQYF	TGTGCCAGCAGTCTCTTACTCCGGGACAGAAAGTACGAGCAGTACTTC
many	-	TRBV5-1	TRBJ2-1	CASSLEALANEQFF	TGCGCCAGCAGCTTGGAGGCGCTAGCGAATGAGCAGTTCTTC
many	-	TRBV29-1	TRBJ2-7	CSSHDSTYEQYF	TGCAGCTCTCATGACAGTACCTACGAGCAGTACTTC
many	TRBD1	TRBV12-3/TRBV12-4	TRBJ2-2	CASSFGTGGADGTGELFF	TGTGCCAGCAGTTTCGGGACAGGGGGCGCAGATGGAACCGGGGAGCTGTTTTTT
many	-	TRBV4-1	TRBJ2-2	CASSQPSRENTGELFF	TGCGCCAGCAGCCAGCCGTCCAGGGAAAACACCGGGGAGCTGTTTTTT
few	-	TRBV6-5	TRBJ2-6	CASKRDTRSGANVLTF	TGTGCCAGCAAACGGGACACACGCTCTGGGGCCAACGTCCTGACTTTC
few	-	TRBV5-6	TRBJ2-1	CASSFPPSSPGMVNEQFF	TGTGCCAGCAGCTTTCCTCCTTCATCCCCCGGGATGGTGAATGAGCAGTTCTTC
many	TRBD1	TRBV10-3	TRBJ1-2	CAISESTTGGTF	TGTGCCATCAGTGAGTCAACCACAGGGGGCACCTTC
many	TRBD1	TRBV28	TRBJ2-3	CASRLGQGSTDTQYF	TGTGCCAGCAGACTGGGACAGGGAAGCACAGATACGCAGTATTTT
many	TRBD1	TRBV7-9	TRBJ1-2	CASTLTGVDYGYTF	TGTGCCAGCACCCTAACAGGGGTCGATTATGGCTACACCTTC